This T cell receptor beta chain appears in the sequencing data of a study of quantifying T cell responses using KT2 cells. About the study: cDNA was made from DNase-treated RNA using alpha and beta constant primers.

Of note for this clonotype: Its antigen is not identified.

Trimming shortened V by 1 base and J by 7 bases, and 20 bases separated the two germline ends. The germline V gene has CDR1 SEHNR and CDR2 FQNEAQ (reference sequence). The CDR3 length is 17 residues. An oligo carrying a UMI was ligated to the cDNA 3' end. An equimolar mix of RC1.1 and RC1.2 primed the beta chain across TRBC1 and TRBC2. MiXCR was run by TCRdb on the UMI-ligation and nested PCR reads, yielding one entry per CDR3 protein. This repertoire shows tens of thousands of distinct CDR3 sequences, over 9% found once; its top ten account for around 9.9%. General study findings and limits: Very high KT2 spike-in numbers caused saturation in KT2 sequence detection.

The sample is PBMC spiked with counted cells of clone KT2. Different KT2-to-PBMC ratios were created with a constant PBMC count. Sequencing used PBMCs spiked with cells of the T cell clone KT2. This sequence was found in a human donor. The rearrangement joins TRBV7-9 to TRBJ2-1; TRBD2 might be the D (7 bases). The CDR3 DNA reads TGTGCCAGCAGCTTAGAAGTATGGGGGGGGCCTAGGAATGAGCAGTTCTTC. Its protein product is CASSLEVWGGPRNEQFF.